One and the same sample provided the 3 T cell receptor beta chains below, sequenced in a study of blood T cell repertoires in COVID-19. Only in-frame clones appear in the TCRdb table, and some are missing; sequencing was by immunoSEQ multiplex PCR. Among more than 85,000 clones listed, approximately 87% were seen once. Input material: peripheral blood. These receptors all stem from a woman aged 50 to 65 with acute or convalescent COVID-19.

The rearrangement uses TRBV7-3 and TRBJ2-3; possible D gene TRBD1, 5 bases. Trimming removed 2 bases from V and 0 bases from J, with 12 bases in between. The CDR3 contains 16 residues. CDR1 and CDR2 from the germline V gene are SGHTA and FQGTGA. The CDR3 loop reads CASSLGQGGSTDTQYF. CDR3 nucleotides: TGTGCCAGCAGCTTAGGGCAGGGTGGAAGCACAGATACGCAGTATTTT.

This clone was counted a single time. The genes are TRBV5-1 and TRBJ1-6, with a possible D match to TRBD1 (5 bases). This CDR3 is built from 15 residues. In germline, CDR1 is SGHRS, CDR2 YFSETQ. Trimming stripped 6 bases from V and 9 bases from J, with 19 bases between. As DNA, the CDR3 is TGCGCCAGCACCTCCGGGGGGGTCTATCTTTCACCCCTCCACTTT. This encodes CASTSGGVYLSPLHF.

The V and J genes are TRBV19 and TRBJ2-6, with unresolved D. CDR1 and CDR2 (germline): LNHDA, SQIVND (reference sequence). The CDR3 runs 14 residues. Trimming removed 6 bases at V and 0 bases at J, with 6 bases between. The CDR3 bases are TGTGCCAGTAGCAGAACCTCTGGGGCCAACGTCCTGACTTTC. As protein: CASSRTSGANVLTF.